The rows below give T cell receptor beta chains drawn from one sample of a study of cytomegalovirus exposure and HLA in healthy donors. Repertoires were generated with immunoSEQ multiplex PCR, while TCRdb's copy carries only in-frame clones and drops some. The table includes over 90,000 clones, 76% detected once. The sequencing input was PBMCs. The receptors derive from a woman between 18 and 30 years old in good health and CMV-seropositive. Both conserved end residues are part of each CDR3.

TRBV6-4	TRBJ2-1	CASSGTSAYNEQFF
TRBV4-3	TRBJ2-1	CASSQDLYNEQFF
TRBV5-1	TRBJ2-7	CASSLYGTGGGRIPGEQYF
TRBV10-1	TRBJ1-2	CASSESGQIYGYTF
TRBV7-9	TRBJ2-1	CASSPSRGLAHNEQFF
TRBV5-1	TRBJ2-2	CASSLAGLALSGELFF
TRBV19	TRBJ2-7	CASSIRTGTHNEQYF
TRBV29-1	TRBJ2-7	CSVEVGDRGYEQYF
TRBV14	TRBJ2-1	CASSQPGLSSYNEQFF
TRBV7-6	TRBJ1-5	CASSPGQGALYSNQPQHF
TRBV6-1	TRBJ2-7	CASSEWGLRSYEQYF
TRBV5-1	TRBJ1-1	CASSLAGGLNTEAFF
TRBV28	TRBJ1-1	CASSLKHNTEAFF
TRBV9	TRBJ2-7	CASSVGGESYEQYF
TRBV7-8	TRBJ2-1	CASTILAGSNEQFF
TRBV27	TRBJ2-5	CASSLWGTRETQYF
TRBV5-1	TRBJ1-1	CASSLTGGEGTEAFF
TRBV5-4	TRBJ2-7	CASSGTGGRNEQYF
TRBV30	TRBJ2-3	CAWTSGREHRTDTQYF
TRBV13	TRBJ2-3	CASSLSQGSTDTQYF
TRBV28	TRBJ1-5	CASSLATAAQPQHF
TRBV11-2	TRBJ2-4	CASSSMTGVRNIQYF
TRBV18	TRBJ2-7	CASSPGQGSREQYF
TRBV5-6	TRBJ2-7	CASSLRQSIITYEQYF
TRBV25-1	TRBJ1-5	CANPGINQPQHF
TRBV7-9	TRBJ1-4	CASSLTGLGEKLFF
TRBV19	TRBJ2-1	CASSGVRATQFF
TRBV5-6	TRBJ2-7	CASSLAGESYEQYF
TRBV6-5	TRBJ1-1	CASSYSSPGLGTEAFF
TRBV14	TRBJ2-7	CASSRGQGGSYEQYF
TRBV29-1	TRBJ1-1	CSVENLYAGEAFF
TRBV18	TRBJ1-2	CASSGLSYGYTF
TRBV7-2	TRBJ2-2	CASSLFSPTTNTGELFF
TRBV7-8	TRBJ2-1	CASSSLSGTREFF
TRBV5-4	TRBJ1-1	CASSWDNRRNTEAFF
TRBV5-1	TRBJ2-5	CASSLVGPGETQYF
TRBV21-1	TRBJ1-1	CASSKAYSMTGKACTEAFF
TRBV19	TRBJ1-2	CASSILQATPGYTF
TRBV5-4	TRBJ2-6	CASSPPFSGISGANVLTF
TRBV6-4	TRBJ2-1	CASSDSTSGGDEQFF
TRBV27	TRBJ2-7	CASSPLHQGGQYF
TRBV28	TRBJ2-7	CASSAIRGRMGQYF
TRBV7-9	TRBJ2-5	CASSLARETQYF
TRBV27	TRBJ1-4	CASSFNRGTNEKLFF
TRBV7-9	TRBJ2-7	CASRPLAGTYYEQYF
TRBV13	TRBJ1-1	CASSLVGGKAFF
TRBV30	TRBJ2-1	CAWSLWTSGNEQFF
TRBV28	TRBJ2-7	CASRKPGLLAEQYF
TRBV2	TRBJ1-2	CASKNGQGAGGYTF
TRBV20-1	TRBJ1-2	CSAGTGEGYTF
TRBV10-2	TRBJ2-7	CASSGTGASYEQYF
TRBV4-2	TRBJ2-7	CASSQRRDIIYEQYF
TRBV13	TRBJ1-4	CASSPTGGRVANEKLFF
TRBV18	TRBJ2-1	CASSKQGSSSYNEQFF